This entry lists 29 T cell receptor beta chains sequenced from one sample in a study of shared clonotypes between healthy human individuals. The data were produced by immunoSEQ multiplex PCR, yet TCRdb's version contains in-frame clones alone and is incomplete. The data show fewer than 650,000 clones, around 81% seen once. The sequenced sample was PBMCs. The source of these receptors is a woman aged 40 to 49 in good health. Some clones in this sample may be carry-over from other donors' samples.

The chain couples TRBV11-3 to TRBJ2-3; 10 positions agree with TRBD2. Unmatched junction bases numbered 5, after V lost 5 bases and J lost 0 bases. The germline CDR1 and CDR2 sequences are SGHNT and YENEEA. The CDR3 is 16 residues long. In nucleotides, the CDR3 is TGTGCCAGCAGCATTGGACTAGCGGCAAGCACAGATACGCAGTATTTT. Its translation: CASSIGLAASTDTQYF.

The rearrangement joins TRBV5-1 to TRBJ1-2; D gene unclear. The V gene lost 0 bases and the J gene lost 8 bases, with 8 bases spanning the gap. Per germline, CDR1 SGHRS and CDR2 YFSETQ. CDR3 size: 12 residues. The DNA of the CDR3 is TGCGCCAGCAGCTTGGCAGCATCGGGCTACACCTTC. This translates into CASSLAASGYTF. Using reference TRBV5-1 and TRBJ1-2 for the parts outside the CDR3, the full variable domain is KAGVTQTPRYLIKTRGQQVTLSCSPISGHRSVSWYQQTPGQGLQFLFEYFSETQRNKGNFPGRFSGRQFSNSRSEMNVSTLELGDSALYLCASSLAASGYTFGSGTRLTVV.

V and J are TRBV11-3 and TRBJ2-3; 7 nucleotides agree with TRBD2. The CDR3 is 15 residues long. V was clipped by 6 bases and J by 0 bases; unmatched bases: 6. Germline CDR1 and CDR2: SGHNT and YENEEA. The CDR3 spells CASSREALSTDTQYF. DNA for the CDR3: TGTGCCAGCAGTCGGGAGGCCCTAAGCACAGATACGCAGTATTTT. Full variable domain (rest looked up from reference TRBV11-3 and TRBJ2-3): EAGVVQSPRYKIIEKKQPVAFWCNPISGHNTLYWYLQNLGQGPELLIRYENEEAVDDSQLPKDRFSAERLKGVDSTLKIQPAELGDSAVYLCASSREALSTDTQYFGPGTRLTVL.

This clone showed up just a few times. The chain employs TRBV4-2 and TRBJ2-2; TRBD1 or TRBD2 may be the D gene (6 bases each). The CDR3 is 14 amino acids. CDR1 and CDR2 from the germline V gene are LGHNA and YNFKEQ. The ends were cut back, 2 bases at V and 4 bases at J, with 8 bases in the middle. The CDR3 DNA is TGTGCCAGCAGCCAAAAGGGGGGCACCGGGGAGCTGTTTTTT. Protein product: CASSQKGGTGELFF.

The chain employs TRBV5-4 and TRBJ1-2, with 7 bases identical to TRBD1. V was clipped by 5 bases and J by 2 bases; unmatched bases: 3. Germline CDR1 SGHNT, CDR2 YYREEE (reference sequence). The CDR3 totals 13 residues. The CDR3 sequence is CASSPDRNYGYTF. CDR3 in DNA: TGTGCCAGCAGTCCGGACAGGAACTATGGCTACACCTTC.

This rearrangement joins TRBV11-2 to TRBJ2-3; 7 bases match TRBD2. The CDR3 length is 14 residues. Germline assignment: CDR1 SGHAT and CDR2 FQNNGV. Losses at the gene ends were 5 bases for V and 12 bases for J; bases not matched to a gene: 14. CDR3 DNA: TGTGCCAGCAGCCCGAAAGCGGGACCGGCGAGTCAGTATTTT. It is translated as CASSPKAGPASQYF.

The V call is TRBV28, the J call TRBJ2-7; 13 positions agree with TRBD2. Germline trimming cut 6 bases from V and 2 bases from J; bases unmatched to any gene: 10. CDR1 is MDHEN and CDR2 is SYDVKM in the germline V gene. The CDR3 runs 17 residues. Here the CDR3 reads CASSSPGTSGATYEQYF. Written as DNA, the CDR3 is TGTGCCAGCAGCAGTCCCGGGACTAGCGGGGCTACCTACGAGCAGTACTTC. The full variable domain, with the rest looked up from reference TRBV28 and TRBJ2-7, is DVKVTQSSRYLVKRTGEKVFLECVQDMDHENMFWYRQDPGLGLRLIYFSYDVKMKEKGDIPEGYSVSREKKERFSLILESASTNQTSMYLCASSSPGTSGATYEQYFGPGTRLTVT.

The V and J genes are TRBV28 and TRBJ1-3, with D possibly being TRBD1 (5 bases). CDR1 and CDR2 (germline): MDHEN, SYDVKM. Trimming cost V 6 bases and J 2 bases, with 14 bases left between them. The CDR3 runs 15 residues. The CDR3 DNA reads TGTGCCAGCAGGACCATCGCGGGGGCTGGAAACACCATATATTTT. As protein: CASRTIAGAGNTIYF. Full variable domain (rest looked up from reference TRBV28 and TRBJ1-3): DVKVTQSSRYLVKRTGEKVFLECVQDMDHENMFWYRQDPGLGLRLIYFSYDVKMKEKGDIPEGYSVSREKKERFSLILESASTNQTSMYLCASRTIAGAGNTIYFGEGSWLTVV.

This chain connects TRBV7-8 to TRBJ1-4, with D maybe TRBD1 (5 bases). Trimming removed 1 base from V and 7 bases from J, with 10 bases in between. CDR1 is SGHVS and CDR2 is FQNEAQ in the germline V gene. The CDR3 extends over 14 amino acids. The CDR3 DNA sequence: TGTGCCAGCAGCTTAGGACTGGGGCTTGAAAAACTGTTTTTT. Protein product: CASSLGLGLEKLFF.

This chain uses TRBV9 with TRBJ1-5; D remains ambiguous. Trimming shortened V by 0 bases and J by 3 bases, and 7 bases separated the two germline ends. CDR1 SGDLS and CDR2 YYNGEE come from the germline V gene. This CDR3 is 14 amino acids long. The CDR3 spells CASSVGTNNQPQHF. CDR3 coding DNA: TGTGCCAGCAGCGTAGGAACTAACAATCAGCCCCAGCATTTT.

This chain links TRBV5-6 with TRBJ2-7, with 8 nucleotides matching TRBD1. CDR1 is SGHDT and CDR2 is YYEEEE in the germline V gene. The ends lost 3 bases at V and 5 bases at J; junction bases unmatched: 7. This CDR3 spans 14 amino acids. DNA of the CDR3: TGTGCCAGCAGCTGGGGCGCAGGGGGCAACGAGCAGTACTTC. This gives the protein CASSWGAGGNEQYF.

V usage is TRBV27 and J usage is TRBJ2-7; 9 nucleotides line up with TRBD1. The CDR3 loop spans 13 amino acids. Germline-derived CDR1 and CDR2 are MNHEY and SMNVEV (reference sequence). With V trimmed by 11 bases and J by 1 base, 6 bases remained unmatched. CDR3 in amino acids: CASWGQGSYEQYF. The CDR3 DNA follows: TGTGCCTCTTGGGGACAGGGTTCCTACGAGCAGTACTTC.

The chain combines TRBV4-3 with TRBJ2-1; no definite D call. With 4 bases removed from V and 5 bases from J, the gap between germline ends came to 27 bases. The CDR3 totals 19 residues. Germline V CDR1 and CDR2: LGHNA, YSLEER. The CDR3, as DNA: TGCGCCAGCAGCCCCCGGCTAGGTAGACCGCAGGACCTACACAATGAGCAGTTCTTC. This encodes CASSPRLGRPQDLHNEQFF.

The gene calls are TRBV30 and TRBJ2-7; 9 bases are shared with TRBD2. CDR1 and CDR2 from the germline V gene are GTSNPN and SVGIG (reference sequence). This CDR3 comprises 14 residues. Trimming cost V 2 bases and J 3 bases; bases outside gene matches: 5. CDR3 DNA: TGTGCCTGGAGTAGGAGCGGGAGGAACTACGAGCAGTACTTC. Its protein product is CAWSRSGRNYEQYF. The whole variable domain, remainder taken from reference TRBV30 and TRBJ2-7, is SQTIHQWPATLVQPVGSPLSLECTVEGTSNPNLYWYRQAAGRGLQLLFYSVGIGQISSEVPQNLSASRPQDRQFILSSKKLLLSDSGFYLCAWSRSGRNYEQYFGPGTRLTVT.

V is TRBV29-1 and J is TRBJ1-4; 9 bases map to TRBD1. V lost 1 base, J lost 13 bases, and 7 bases stayed unmatched. CDR3 length equals 13 residues. Germline CDR1 and CDR2: SQVTM and ANQGSEA. The CDR3 sequence is CSVEVGQGGGLFF. The CDR3 DNA is TGCAGCGTTGAAGTGGGACAGGGAGGAGGACTGTTTTTT. The full variable domain, its missing parts supplied by reference TRBV29-1 and TRBJ1-4, is SAVISQKPSRDICQRGTSLTIQCQVDSQVTMMFWYRQQPGQSLTLIATANQGSEATYESGFVIDKFPISRPNLTFSTLTVSNMSPEDSSIYLCSVEVGQGGGLFFGSGTQLSVL.

The chain uses TRBV18 and TRBJ1-5; the D gene is possibly TRBD1 (5 bases). The CDR3 is 14 residues long. Germline CDR1 is KGHSH and CDR2 is LQKENI. V lost 5 bases and J 1 base, leaving 9 bases between the germline ends. CDR3 nucleotides: TGTGCCAGCTCAAAAGGACAAAGCAATCAGCCCCAGCATTTT. Its protein is CASSKGQSNQPQHF.

This sequence joins TRBV9 and TRBJ2-2, with a possible D match to TRBD2 (6 bases). V was cut by 7 bases and J by 5 bases, with 12 bases left in between. The CDR3 consists of 13 residues. CDR1 and CDR2 from the germline V gene are SGDLS and YYNGEE. Here the CDR3 DNA reads TGTGCCAGCGGAACGGGAGTGACCGGGGAGCTGTTTTTT. This gives the protein CASGTGVTGELFF.

Details on this clone: Different DNA sequences within this sample yield the same CDR3. This rearrangement joins TRBV5-1 to TRBJ2-7, with 8 bases matching TRBD2. CDR3 length equals 15 residues. J gave up 4 bases and V 1 base, and 7 bases lay outside the gene matches. Germline V gene data show CDR1 as SGHRS and CDR2 as YFSETQ. The CDR3 DNA reads as TGCGCCAGCAGCTTGAGCGGGACTAGGTCATACGAGCAGTACTTC. Its translation is CASSLSGTRSYEQYF.

This clone came up many times. This rearrangement joins TRBV7-9 to TRBJ2-7, with TRBD2 matching over 11 bases. The germline V gene has CDR1 SEHNR and CDR2 FQNEAQ (reference sequence). The CDR3 has 17 amino acids. The V segment lost 2 bases and the J segment 4 bases; nucleotides outside the gene matches: 10. In nucleotides, the CDR3 is TGTGCCAGCAGCTTAAGTCTAGCGGGAGGCGCGCGGTACGAGCAGTACTTC. Protein sequence: CASSLSLAGGARYEQYF.

This chain connects TRBV28 to TRBJ1-4, with TRBD1 identical over 7 bases. The CDR3 is made up of 16 amino acids. V dropped 6 bases and J dropped 8; count of bases not matched to a gene: 15. Germline loops: CDR1 MDHEN, CDR2 SYDVKM. Here the CDR3 DNA reads TGTGCCAGCAGGGGGCGGACAGGCAGCAAACGGGAAAAACTGTTTTTT. This translates into CASRGRTGSKREKLFF.

The V gene is TRBV19, the J gene TRBJ2-3, with D perhaps TRBD2 (6 bases). The CDR3 extends over 16 amino acids. Germline values: CDR1 LNHDA, CDR2 SQIVND (reference sequence). V shed 3 bases and J shed 3 bases, with 16 bases lying between them. CDR3 in amino acids: CASSISTSLPTDTQYF. The CDR3 DNA is TGTGCCAGTAGTATTTCGACTAGTCTACCGACAGATACGCAGTATTTT.

This clone has a handful of counts. The rearrangement links TRBV11-2 to TRBJ1-1; D gene ambiguous. Trimming cost V 7 bases and J 4 bases, with 16 bases left between them. The CDR3 has 14 amino acids. Germline-derived CDR1 and CDR2 are SGHAT and FQNNGV. CDR3 bases: TGTGCCAGCATGCCAGAGGGTTTGAGCACTGAAGCTTTCTTT. Its protein is CASMPEGLSTEAFF.

The CDR3 sequence: CASSVASRQGYNEQFF. The CDR3 DNA reads TGTGCCAGCAGCGTAGCTTCAAGACAGGGCTACAATGAGCAGTTCTTC. The chain links TRBV9 to TRBJ2-1; 7 bases map to TRBD1. The CDR3 length is 16 residues. V lost 0 bases and J lost 3; bases outside the gene matches: 6. Germline CDR1 and CDR2: SGDLS and YYNGEE.

This chain links TRBV28 with TRBJ1-4, with a tentative D call TRBD1 (5 bases). Germline V gene sequence: CDR1 MDHEN, CDR2 SYDVKM. Trimming left V 5 bases short and J 10 bases short, with 11 bases between. CDR3 size: 12 residues. The CDR3 protein is CASSTAQGKLFF. CDR3 nucleotide sequence: TGTGCCAGCAGTACGGCTCAGGGAAAACTGTTTTTT.

Concerning this clone itself: One end of the junction does not line up with germline, which may come from a read error. V and J are TRBV7-6 and TRBJ2-6; maybe TRBD1 (6 bases). The germline CDR1 and CDR2 sequences are SGHVS and FNYEAQ. This CDR3 is 16 amino acids long. CDR3 protein: CASSLAGASGANVLTF. CDR3 DNA sequence: TGTGCCAGCAGCCTAGCAGGGGCCTCTGGGGCCAACGTCCTGACTTTC.

The chain uses TRBV7-8 and TRBJ1-2; the D gene is possibly TRBD1 (5 bases). Trimming pared 2 bases from V and 4 bases from J, leaving 17 bases between. From germline, CDR1 is SGHVS and CDR2 FQNEAQ. The CDR3 is 16 residues long. The CDR3 sequence: CASSLWGSGHSYGYTF. DNA of the CDR3: TGTGCCAGCAGCTTATGGGGTTCGGGGCATTCCTATGGCTACACCTTC.

The V and J genes are TRBV5-4 and TRBJ2-5, with a weak D call TRBD2 (7 bases). Trimming pared 3 bases from V and 4 bases from J, leaving 22 bases between. Germline assignment: CDR1 SGHNT and CDR2 YYREEE (reference sequence). CDR3 length equals 17 residues. CDR3 nucleotide sequence: TGTGCCAGCAGCTACCCTCGCGGGGGCCAGGGATTAGAGACCCAGTACTTC. It encodes CASSYPRGGQGLETQYF.

The chain is built from TRBV18 and TRBJ1-5; 7 bases line up with TRBD1. The CDR3 spans 17 residues. V shed 3 bases, J shed 1 base, and the junction held 9 bases outside the gene matches. Germline CDR1 reads KGHSH; CDR2 reads LQKENI. This chain's CDR3 is CASSPSAGTASNQPQHF. The CDR3 region has the DNA TGTGCCAGCTCACCCTCGGCCGGGACAGCCAGCAATCAGCCCCAGCATTTT.

This sequence joins TRBV25-1 and TRBJ2-3, with D uncertain. The germline V and J ends were trimmed by 0 bases and 2 bases, with 9 bases remaining between them. CDR1 and CDR2 from the germline V gene are MGHDK and SYGVNS. This CDR3 is 15 amino acids long. DNA for the CDR3: TGTGCCAGCAGTGAATACAAGGGTAACACAGATACGCAGTATTTT. It encodes CASSEYKGNTDTQYF.